Listed below are T cell receptor beta chains from one sample, sequenced in a study of PD-L1 blockade in urothelial cancer. Libraries were prepared by immunoSEQ multiplex PCR; TCRdb keeps only in-frame clonotypes and omits some of them. The sample holds approximately 47,000 clones, approximately 78% seen once. The specimen was PBMCs, collected around atezolizumab (anti-PD-L1) treatment. The receptors derive from a man aged 50 to 60 with urothelial cancer. CDR3s include the opening cysteine and the closing phenylalanine or tryptophan. A D gene is named only where the DNA matches it firmly. The size field is filled for only some rows; it gives once, few, many or a size class.

D gene	J gene	clone size	CDR3 length	V gene	CDR3 DNA	CDR3 protein
.	TRBJ1-2	.	16	TRBV4-1	TGCGCCAGCAGCCAAGCGGAGGACCTAAGTAACTATGGCTACACCTTC	CASSQAEDLSNYGYTF
TRBD2	TRBJ2-7	once	13	TRBV27	TGTGCCAGCAGTTTTGGACTAGCTGACGAGCAGTACTTC	CASSFGLADEQYF
TRBD1	TRBJ1-2	.	16	TRBV28	TGTGCCAGCAGTTTTGACAGGGGTGGAACTAACTATGGCTACACCTTC	CASSFDRGGTNYGYTF
.	TRBJ1-4	.	15	TRBV9	TGTGCCAGCAGCGTCTGGGGGCAGGAAAATGAAAAACTGTTTTTT	CASSVWGQENEKLFF
.	TRBJ1-1	.	15	TRBV18	TGTGCCAGCTCACCTCCTGGACTGAGGAACACTGAAGCTTTCTTT	CASSPPGLRNTEAFF
TRBD1	TRBJ2-2	.	16	TRBV12-5	TGTGCTAGTGGTTTGGGGACAGGGGCATTGTCCGGGGAGCTGTTTTTT	CASGLGTGALSGELFF
TRBD1	TRBJ1-1	.	14	TRBV18	TGTGCCAGCTCACCACCGGACAGGGTCCGGGGAGCTTTCTTT	CASSPPDRVRGAFF
.	TRBJ2-2	.	15	TRBV5-1	TGCGCCAGCAGCTTGGCTCTCCTTAACACCGGGGAGCTGTTTTTT	CASSLALLNTGELFF
TRBD1	TRBJ1-4	.	16	TRBV11-2	TGTGCCAGCAGCTCCTCACAGGGGGTCGTAGGTGAAAAACTGTTTTTT	CASSSSQGVVGEKLFF
TRBD1	TRBJ2-2	.	14	TRBV10-1	TGCGCCAGCACTCGGGACAGGGAGTCCGGGGAGCTGTTTTTT	CASTRDRESGELFF
.	TRBJ2-3	.	11	TRBV4-1	TGCGCCAGCAGCCTAGCAGATACGCAGTATTTT	CASSLADTQYF
TRBD2	TRBJ2-3	once	16	TRBV15	TGTGCCACCAGCAGTGGGGGGACTAGCGGCACAGATACGCAGTATTTT	CATSSGGTSGTDTQYF
TRBD2	TRBJ2-5	.	13	TRBV7-3	TGTGCCAGCAGCGCTAGCGGCAAAGAGACCCAGTACTTC	CASSASGKETQYF
TRBD1	TRBJ1-6	.	15	TRBV5-5	TGTGCCAGCAGCAAAGGGACAGGGGGGGATTCACCCCTCCACTTT	CASSKGTGGDSPLHF
.	TRBJ2-1	.	15	TRBV9	TGTGCCAGCAGCGTCGGACCCGCAACTAGTGTTGAGCAGTTCTTC	CASSVGPATSVEQFF
TRBD1	TRBJ1-2	.	14	TRBV4-1	TGCGCCAGCAGCCAAGACAGGGGGTACTCTGGCTACACCTTC	CASSQDRGYSGYTF
.	TRBJ2-6	.	18	TRBV19	TGTGCCAGTAGTAGTCGGACGGGGGTAGGTGCTGGGGCCAACGTCCTGACTTTC	CASSSRTGVGAGANVLTF
.	TRBJ2-7	.	13	TRBV6-5	TGTGCCAGCAGTTACGGGAGGCGTTACGAGCAGTACTTC	CASSYGRRYEQYF
TRBD1	TRBJ1-5	.	15	TRBV18	TGTGCCAGCTCACCTACACAGGGGGCCGGTCAGCCCCAGCATTTT	CASSPTQGAGQPQHF
TRBD2	TRBJ2-1	.	18	TRBV7-6	TGTGCCAGCAGCTTACCAGGGACTAGCGGGGGCCTAGCCAATGAGCAGTTCTTC	CASSLPGTSGGLANEQFF
.	TRBJ1-1	.	14	TRBV6-6	TGTGCCAGCAGGTTAGGGAGTATGAACACTGAAGCTTTCTTT	CASRLGSMNTEAFF
.	TRBJ1-5	.	15	TRBV5-1	TGCGCCAGCAGCTTGGGCGGGACGGCGGGACAGCCCCAGCATTTT	CASSLGGTAGQPQHF
TRBD1	TRBJ2-4	.	15	TRBV28	TGTGCCAGCAGCCCGCCGGGACAGGGGACAAACATTCAGTACTTC	CASSPPGQGTNIQYF
.	TRBJ2-7	.	12	TRBV11-3	TGTGCCAGCAGCCCCGGGACCTACGAGCAGTACTTC	CASSPGTYEQYF
.	TRBJ2-3	.	15	TRBV14	TGTGCCAGCAGCCAAGATGGGCGACCCACAGATACGCAGTATTTT	CASSQDGRPTDTQYF
TRBD1	TRBJ1-4	.	16	TRBV5-1	TGCGCCAGCACCAGACCAACGGGACAGCCCAATGAAAAACTGTTTTTT	CASTRPTGQPNEKLFF
.	TRBJ1-2	.	11	TRBV18	TGTGCCAGCTCAGACTATAATGGCTACACCTTC	CASSDYNGYTF
TRBD1	TRBJ2-5	.	14	TRBV2	TGTGCCAGCAGCGACTTACAGGGGAGAAAGACCCAGTACTTC	CASSDLQGRKTQYF
TRBD1	TRBJ2-7	.	16	TRBV19	TGTGCCAGTAGTTTGCACTATTCCGGGACAGGGATCGAGCAGTACTTC	CASSLHYSGTGIEQYF
.	TRBJ1-4	.	16	TRBV27	TGTGCCAGCAGGGTTACGGGACATACAACTAATGAAAAACTGTTTTTT	CASRVTGHTTNEKLFF
TRBD2	TRBJ2-3	.	16	TRBV15	TGTGCCACGACTTCCGGGACTAGCGGGGGCACAGATACGCAGTATTTT	CATTSGTSGGTDTQYF
TRBD1	TRBJ1-1	.	15	TRBV27	TGTGCCAGCAGTAACCAGGGGGCTTGGGACACTGAAGCTTTCTTT	CASSNQGAWDTEAFF
TRBD1	TRBJ2-3	.	15	TRBV15	TGTGCCACCAGCAGAAGACAGGGCGGCACAGATACGCAGTATTTT	CATSRRQGGTDTQYF
TRBD1	TRBJ1-5	.	16	TRBV2	TGTGCCAGCAGTGAAGGGGGGACAGGGGGCAATCAGCCCCAGCATTTT	CASSEGGTGGNQPQHF
.	TRBJ2-2	few	12	TRBV19	TGTGCCAGTAGGACAATCCCCGGGGAGCTGTTTTTT	CASRTIPGELFF
TRBD1	TRBJ2-7	.	14	TRBV7-9	TGTGCCAGCAGCCGAGACAGGGTCCCCTACGAGCAGTACTTC	CASSRDRVPYEQYF
TRBD2	TRBJ2-7	once	17	TRBV28	TGTGCCAGCAGTTTATGGGGAGTAGCGGGAGTCTCCTACGAGCAGTACTTC	CASSLWGVAGVSYEQYF